This entry describes one T cell receptor beta chain. Its target is unknown. This sample was included in a study of beta chain features in type 1 diabetes. Study-level findings and limits: Patients with Type 1 diabetes showed moderately but significantly shorter TCRB CDR3s in all four CD4+ subsets.

Since all of the isolated RNA was reverse transcribed, expressed TCRB transcripts were what got sequenced. Only in-frame clones appear in the TCRdb table, and some are missing; sequencing was by immunoSEQ multiplex PCR. The sample includes around 280,000 clones, 8% of them seen just once. The sequence was obtained from a woman between 18 and 29 years old in good health. Material for sequencing was central memory CD4+ T cells from blood.

The CDR3 DNA follows: TGTGCCAGCAGCTTAATGCAAGAAAAACTGTTTTTT. Its protein is CASSLMQEKLFF. The V gene is TRBV7-9, the J gene TRBJ1-4; D not certain. V was trimmed by 2 bases and J by 8 bases, leaving 6 bases between them. The CDR3 sequence is 12 residues long. Germline CDR1 reads SEHNR; CDR2 reads FQNEAQ (reference sequence).